The next 5 T cell receptor beta chains were all read from a single sample in a study of long-term antiretroviral therapy in people with HIV. Runs used v3.0 of the immunoSEQ assay and were done at survey level. The method was immunoSEQ multiplex PCR; TCRdb's version includes in-frame clones alone and lacks a portion of them. Of around 15,000 clones listed, approximately 75% were seen once; the top ten hold about 14%. Sequences were derived from unsorted PBMCs, sampled 1.5 years before starting antiretroviral therapy. All receptors derive from a woman between 45 and 60 years old with HIV.

V gene TRBV12-5 combines with J gene TRBJ1-5; no definite D call. The CDR3 is 15 amino acids. The germline CDR1 and CDR2 sequences are LGHNT and FRNRAP. V dropped 1 base and J dropped 5 bases, with 12 bases sitting between them. This CDR3 is CASGLGGPVDQPQHF. DNA for the CDR3: TGTGCTAGTGGTTTGGGAGGACCGGTTGATCAGCCCCAGCATTTT.

This chain links TRBV27 with TRBJ1-2, with TRBD1 as a possible D gene (6 bases). V gave up 1 base and J gave up 6 bases, with 12 bases separating them. There are 14 residues in the CDR3. Germline V gene lookup returns CDR1 MNHEY and CDR2 SMNVEV (reference sequence). The CDR3 is CASSLYREDHGYTF. In DNA, the CDR3 is TGTGCCAGCAGTTTATACAGGGAAGATCATGGCTACACCTTC.

This chain connects TRBV27 to TRBJ1-1; D is unresolved. The CDR3 totals 13 residues. Germline V gives CDR1 MNHEY, CDR2 SMNVEV (reference sequence). Trimming cost V 0 bases and J 5 bases, with 7 bases left between them. The CDR3 loop reads CASSLSPWTEAFF. CDR3 in DNA: TGTGCCAGCAGTTTATCCCCGTGGACTGAAGCTTTCTTT.

The V and J genes are TRBV7-2 and TRBJ2-3; the D is unclear. The CDR3 has 15 amino acids. CDR1 is SGHTA, CDR2 FQGNSA, per germline. V gave up 2 bases and J gave up 2 bases, with 11 bases separating them. This CDR3 is CASSLPGAITDTQYF. As DNA, the CDR3 is TGTGCCAGCAGCTTACCCGGTGCCATCACAGATACGCAGTATTTT.

The table lists this clone with a few counts. This chain joins TRBV6-5 and TRBJ2-1; D is possibly TRBD2 (5 bases). Per germline, CDR1 MNHEY and CDR2 SVGAGI. The V and J ends lost 0 bases and 3 bases respectively, with 9 bases between them. This CDR3 has 15 amino acids. As DNA, the CDR3 is TGTGCCAGCAGTTACTCCGGGAAAATCTACAATGAGCAGTTCTTC. Amino acid sequence: CASSYSGKIYNEQFF.